This entry is about one T cell receptor beta chain. Antigen: not known. These data originate in a study of brain metastases from non-small cell lung cancer. Sequencing was performed with immunoSEQ multiplex PCR; in TCRdb, only in-frame clones are kept and a portion is missing. This repertoire shows 4,100 or so clones, about 88% found once; its top ten account for over 10%. With V trimmed by 0 bases and J by 2 bases, 3 bases remained unmatched. The CDR3 runs 16 residues. Germline CDR1 reads MNHEY; CDR2 reads SVGAGI. Whole-study results and caveats: T-cell clones appeared expanded in approximately 58% of brain metastases relative to matched primary tumors.

What was sequenced was tissue from a brain metastasis. This chain joins TRBV6-5 and TRBJ2-2; 7 nucleotides match TRBD1. This clonotype was sampled from a donor older than 35 with non-small cell lung cancer. CDR3 nucleotides: TGTGCCAGCAGTTACTCCGGACAGGATAACACCGGGGAGCTGTTTTTT. Translating gives CASSYSGQDNTGELFF.